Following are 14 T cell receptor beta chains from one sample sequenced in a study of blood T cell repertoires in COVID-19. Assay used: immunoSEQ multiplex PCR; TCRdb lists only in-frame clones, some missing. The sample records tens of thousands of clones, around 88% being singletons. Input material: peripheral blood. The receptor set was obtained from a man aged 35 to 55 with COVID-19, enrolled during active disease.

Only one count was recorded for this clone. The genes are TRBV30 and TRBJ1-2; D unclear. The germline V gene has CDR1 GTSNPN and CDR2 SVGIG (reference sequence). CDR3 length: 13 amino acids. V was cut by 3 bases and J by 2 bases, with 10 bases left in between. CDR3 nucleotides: TGTGCCTGGAGCCCTGGGCAGAACTATGGCTACACCTTC. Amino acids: CAWSPGQNYGYTF.

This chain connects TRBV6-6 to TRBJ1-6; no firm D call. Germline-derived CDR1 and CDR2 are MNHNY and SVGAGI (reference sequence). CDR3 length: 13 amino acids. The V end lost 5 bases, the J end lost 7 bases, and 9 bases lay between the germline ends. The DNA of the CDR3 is TGTGCCAGCAGTCGCAATAGCAATTCACCCCTCCACTTT. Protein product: CASSRNSNSPLHF.

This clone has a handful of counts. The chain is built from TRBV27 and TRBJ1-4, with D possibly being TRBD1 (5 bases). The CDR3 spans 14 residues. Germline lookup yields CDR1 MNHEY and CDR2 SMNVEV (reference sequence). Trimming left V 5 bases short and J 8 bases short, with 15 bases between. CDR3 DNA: TGTGCCAGCAGTCCGCAGGGCATCGGAGAAAAACTGTTTTTT. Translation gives CASSPQGIGEKLFF.

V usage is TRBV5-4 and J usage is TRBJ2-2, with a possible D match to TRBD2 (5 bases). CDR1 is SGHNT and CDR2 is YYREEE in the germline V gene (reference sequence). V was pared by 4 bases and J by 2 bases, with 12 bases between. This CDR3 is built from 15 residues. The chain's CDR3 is CASSVGSHNTGELFF. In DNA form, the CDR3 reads TGTGCCAGCAGCGTGGGGAGCCACAACACCGGGGAGCTGTTTTTT.

The CDR3 nucleotides are TGTGCCAGCAGTTTGGTGAGACTGGGCTCTGGAAACACCATATATTTT. Its translation is CASSLVRLGSGNTIYF. The gene calls are TRBV28 and TRBJ1-3, with D hard to call. Germline CDR1 reads MDHEN; CDR2 reads SYDVKM. Deletions cut 3 bases from V and 0 bases from J, with 12 bases between. This CDR3 region has 16 residues.

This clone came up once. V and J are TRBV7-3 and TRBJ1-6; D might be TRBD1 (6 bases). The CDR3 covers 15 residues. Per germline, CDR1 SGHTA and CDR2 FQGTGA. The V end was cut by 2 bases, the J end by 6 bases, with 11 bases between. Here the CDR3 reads CASSLGQRSNSPLHF. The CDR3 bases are TGTGCCAGCAGCTTAGGACAGCGTTCTAATTCACCCCTCCACTTT.

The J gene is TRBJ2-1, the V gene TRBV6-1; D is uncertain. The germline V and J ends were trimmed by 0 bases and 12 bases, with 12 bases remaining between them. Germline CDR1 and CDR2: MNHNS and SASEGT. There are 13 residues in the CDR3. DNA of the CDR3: TGTGCCAGCAGTGAAGCCGGATCAACGGGGCAGTTCTTC. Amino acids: CASSEAGSTGQFF.

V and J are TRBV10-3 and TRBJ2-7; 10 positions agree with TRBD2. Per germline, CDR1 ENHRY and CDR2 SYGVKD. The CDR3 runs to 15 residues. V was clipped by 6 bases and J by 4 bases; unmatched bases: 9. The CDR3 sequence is CAIRAASGGSYEQYF. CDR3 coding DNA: TGTGCCATCAGGGCGGCTAGCGGGGGTTCTTACGAGCAGTACTTC.

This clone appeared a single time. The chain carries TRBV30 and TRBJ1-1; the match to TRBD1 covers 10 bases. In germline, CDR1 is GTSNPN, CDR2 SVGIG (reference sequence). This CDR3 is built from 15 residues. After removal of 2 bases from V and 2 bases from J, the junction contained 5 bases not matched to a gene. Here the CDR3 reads CAWSSGTGVNTEAFF. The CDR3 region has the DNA TGTGCCTGGAGTTCCGGGACAGGGGTCAACACTGAAGCTTTCTTT.

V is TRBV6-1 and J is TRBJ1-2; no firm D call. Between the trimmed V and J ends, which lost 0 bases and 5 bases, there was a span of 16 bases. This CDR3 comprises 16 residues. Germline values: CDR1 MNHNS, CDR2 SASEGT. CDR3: CASSEARYGGGYGYTF. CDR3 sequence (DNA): TGTGCCAGCAGTGAAGCCCGTTACGGCGGAGGATATGGCTACACCTTC.

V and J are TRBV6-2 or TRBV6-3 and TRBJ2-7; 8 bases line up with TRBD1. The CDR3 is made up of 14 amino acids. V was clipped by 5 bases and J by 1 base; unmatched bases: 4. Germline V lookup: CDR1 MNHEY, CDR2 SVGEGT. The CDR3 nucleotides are TGTGCCAGCAGTGACAGGGGAACTTCCTACGAGCAGTACTTC. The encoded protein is CASSDRGTSYEQYF.

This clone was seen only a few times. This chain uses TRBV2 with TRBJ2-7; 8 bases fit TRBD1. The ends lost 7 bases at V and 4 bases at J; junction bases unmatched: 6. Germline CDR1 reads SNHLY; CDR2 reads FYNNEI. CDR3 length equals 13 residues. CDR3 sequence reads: CASMPDRVYEQYF. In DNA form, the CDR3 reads TGTGCCAGCATGCCGGACAGGGTTTACGAGCAGTACTTC. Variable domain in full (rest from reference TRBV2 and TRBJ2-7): EPEVTQTPSHQVTQMGQEVILRCVPISNHLYFYWYRQILGQKVEFLVSFYNNEISEKSEIFDDQFSVERPDGSNFTLKIRSTKLEDSAMYFCASMPDRVYEQYFGPGTRLTVT.

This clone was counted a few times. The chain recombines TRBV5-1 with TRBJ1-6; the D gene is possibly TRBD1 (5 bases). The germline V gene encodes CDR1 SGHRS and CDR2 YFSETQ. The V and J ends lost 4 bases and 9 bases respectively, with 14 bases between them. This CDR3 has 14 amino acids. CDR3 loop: CASSLSGPVSPLHF. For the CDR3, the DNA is TGCGCCAGCAGCCTCTCAGGGCCCGTTTCACCCCTCCACTTT.

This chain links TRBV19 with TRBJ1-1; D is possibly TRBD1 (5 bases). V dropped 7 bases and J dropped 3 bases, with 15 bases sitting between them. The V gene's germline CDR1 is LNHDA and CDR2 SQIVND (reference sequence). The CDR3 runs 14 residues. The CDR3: CASNSQGGHTEAFF. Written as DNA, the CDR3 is TGTGCCAGTAATTCTCAGGGAGGTCACACTGAAGCTTTCTTT. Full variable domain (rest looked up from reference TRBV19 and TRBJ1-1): DGGITQSPKYLFRKEGQNVTLSCEQNLNHDAMYWYRQDPGQGLRLIYYSQIVNDFQKGDIAEGYSVSREKKESFPLTVTSAQKNPTAFYLCASNSQGGHTEAFFGQGTRLTVV.